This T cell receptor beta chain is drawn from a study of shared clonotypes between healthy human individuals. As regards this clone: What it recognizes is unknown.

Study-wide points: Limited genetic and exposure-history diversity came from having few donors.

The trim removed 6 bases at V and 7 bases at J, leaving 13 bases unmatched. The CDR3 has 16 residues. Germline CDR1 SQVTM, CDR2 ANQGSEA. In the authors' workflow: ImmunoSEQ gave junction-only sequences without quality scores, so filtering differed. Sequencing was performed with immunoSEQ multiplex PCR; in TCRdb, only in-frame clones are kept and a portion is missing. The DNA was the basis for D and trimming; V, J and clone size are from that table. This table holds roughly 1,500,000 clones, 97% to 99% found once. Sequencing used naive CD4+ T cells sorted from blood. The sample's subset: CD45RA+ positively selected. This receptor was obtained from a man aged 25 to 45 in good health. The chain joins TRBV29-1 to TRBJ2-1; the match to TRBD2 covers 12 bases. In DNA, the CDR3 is TGCAGCGTCACCCCTGGGAGAGGACTAGCGGGAAATGAGCAGTTCTTC. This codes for CSVTPGRGLAGNEQFF.